The text below deals with one T cell receptor beta chain. What it binds is not known. The V segment lost 3 bases and the J segment 0 bases; nucleotides outside the gene matches: 9. CDR1 and CDR2 from the germline V gene are LNHDA and SQIVND (reference sequence). The CDR3 sequence is 19 residues long. The data originate from a study of cytomegalovirus exposure and HLA in healthy donors. Study outcomes and limitations: Among TCR beta chains, those listed as cytomegalovirus-associated numbered more than 150.

Libraries were prepared by immunoSEQ multiplex PCR; TCRdb keeps only in-frame clonotypes and omits some of them. This table has 150,000 to 200,000 clones, approximately 90% appearing once. The sample comprised PBMCs. This chain joins TRBV19 and TRBJ2-1; 12 positions agree with TRBD2. The receptor comes from a woman in her 30s in good health and CMV-seronegative. CDR3 in amino acids: CASSIRLAGALASYNEQFF. CDR3 bases: TGTGCCAGTAGTATCCGACTAGCGGGGGCCCTCGCCTCCTACAATGAGCAGTTCTTC.